The clone carrying this T cell receptor (beta chain) was seen just once. V was clipped by 3 bases and J by 2 bases; unmatched bases: 8. The CDR3 totals 16 residues. Germline V lookup: CDR1 MGHRA, CDR2 YSYEKL. The data were obtained in a study of blood T cell repertoires in COVID-19. Turning to the study itself: In each case, the material was cDNA or gDNA derived from T cells, B-cell-depleted T cells, or PBMCs.

The repertoire was sequenced with immunoSEQ multiplex PCR; TCRdb's copy has only in-frame clones and lacks some. This sample has more than 300,000 clones, with about 90% found just once. Material for sequencing was peripheral blood. The TCR originated in a woman aged 70-85 years with COVID-19, enrolled during active disease. The gene calls are TRBV4-1 and TRBJ1-2; TRBD1 aligns across 8 bases. CDR3 in DNA: TGCGCCAGCAGCCACTTAGGACAGGGAGGGAACTATGGCTACACCTTC. Residues: CASSHLGQGGNYGYTF.